This T cell receptor (beta chain) was captured in a study of shared clonotypes between healthy human individuals. Deep was the level used in running the assay. The table came from immunoSEQ multiplex PCR; TCRdb's copy has only in-frame clones and leaves some out. The sample has 2 million to 2.5 million clones; around 90% are singletons. The sample consisted of naive CD4+ T cells from PBMCs. As to subset: CD45RA+ positively selected. The sequence was obtained from a man aged 18 to 29 in good health. Some clones in this sample may be carry-over from other donors' samples.

CDR3 coding DNA: TGTGCCAGCAGCGAACCCCCGGGACTAGCGGAACGCCACTCCTACAATGAGCAGTTCTTC. It translates to CASSEPPGLAERHSYNEQFF. This chain connects TRBV2 to TRBJ2-1; 11 bases are shared with TRBD2. The CDR3 is 20 residues long. The trim removed 6 bases at V and 0 bases at J, leaving 16 bases unmatched. In germline, CDR1 is SNHLY, CDR2 FYNNEI. Full variable domain (outside the CDR3, taken from reference TRBV2 and TRBJ2-1): EPEVTQTPSHQVTQMGQEVILRCVPISNHLYFYWYRQILGQKVEFLVSFYNNEISEKSEIFDDQFSVERPDGSNFTLKIRSTKLEDSAMYFCASSEPPGLAERHSYNEQFFGPGTRLTVL.